Listed here is a single TCR beta chain. The specificity of this receptor is unknown. No quality values exist for individual bases; no much larger clone is one base distant. The sample's time point label, decoded: pre-sensitization, week 0. In the paper's terms, the treatment or condition label means: therapeutic diphenylcyclopropenone sensitization with weekly scalp DPC. At each patch-test visit, blood was drawn before the patch test was applied. Eligible patients were aged 18 to 70, diagnosed with alopecia, deemed suitable for DPC therapy, and excluded if pregnant. Total RNA was isolated from unfractionated whole blood collected in Tempus Blood RNA tubes. Library preparation employed RACE. The sample was run on a NextSeq 500. During library preparation, unique molecular identifiers were attached to individual cDNA molecules so that TCRs could be counted quantitatively and reproducibly. Each blood RNA sample was used to sequence both TCR alpha and TCR beta chains. Turning to the authors' computational methods: The median number of TCRs per sample was some 100,000, ranging from 23,224 to 690,600. The Decombinator software suite was used to annotate V, J and CDR3 in the TCR reads. Every sample was subsampled to the same number of TCRs (28,000) for the PS versus PT1 abundance plots. Expanded TCRs were defined as absent before sensitization and observed at least eight times at the 2-week time point. Using fastp trimming at Q25 and MiXCR clonotype assembly, TCRdb reanalyzed the public sequencing data and kept in-frame beta chains. CDR3 protein duplicates are merged, each entry listing the most common genes and DNA. The V and J calls and clone size are TCRdb's, not the authors'. This sample has about 250,000 distinct CDR3 sequences in its table, and about 7.7% of those were observed once. Together, the top ten hold 0.9% to 1.5% of the sample.

This sample is drawn from a study of human T cells and chemical hapten exposure listed by TCRdb under 2021. For the wider study: For sensitization, 2% DPC in acetone was applied to a roughly 2 cm by roughly 2 cm area of upper inner arm skin. Blood for TCR sequencing was provided by twenty-nine alopecia patients at one to four time points (pre-sensitization, 2, 6 and 24 weeks). Patch testing was performed on the upper back with Finn chambers containing 0.01% DPC, and the patch tests were scored after 6 days according to International Contact Dermatitis Research Group standards. In alopecia patients, the study followed how the peripheral blood TCR repertoire changed in vivo over primary and secondary sensitization to diphenylcyclopropenone (DPC), a hapten. Libraries were pooled for sequencing, and variation in per-sample TCR yields was attributed mainly to small differences in library volumes within the pool. Most of the patients in the cohort were female, and the cohort covered alopecia areata with under or over 50% scalp involvement, alopecia totalis and alopecia universalis. Patients additionally received weekly therapeutic DPC doses to the scalp throughout the approximately 25-week study period. Blood samples were taken from patients before sensitization (week 0) and at 2, 6 and about 24 weeks after DPC sensitization.

General findings and caveats noted by the study authors: DPC sensitization did not change how many TCRs were above 1 in 1000 frequency, and no evidence was found of alterations in global repertoire structure. Compared with pre-sensitization or healthy control sets, expanded TCRs formed significantly more large CDR3 similarity clusters, which is consistent with antigen-driven responses. After repeated subsampling, changes were observed in the strength of the expansion versus patch-test correlation and in the threshold at which the correlation became significant. All patients had alopecia, a presumed autoimmune disease, so their immune response might differ from that of healthy individuals. A positive correlation was found between the number of PT1 expanded TCRs and patch test score, with significance reached at thresholds 8, 16 and 32 but not 4.

From cysteine to phenylalanine, the CDR3 is 17 amino acids long. Only the CDR3 part of the read is kept: 51 bases, read in frame from the first base. The germline V gene gives CDR1 as SGHVS and CDR2 as FNYEAQ. V is trimmed back by 2 bases and J by 4 bases, and the junction contains 7 bases that no gene match accounts for. Sequencing used whole blood, obtained in connection with sensitization to the hapten diphenylcyclopropenone (DPC). The receptor's source is a man aged 18 to 29 with alopecia areata. Some clones in this sample may be carry-over from other donors' samples. The rearrangement combines TRBV7-6 with TRBJ2-2, with 10 middle bases fitting TRBD1. The CDR3 in this case is CASSLNQGQGITGELFF. The bases read TGTGCCAGCAGCTTAAATCAGGGACAGGGGATCACCGGGGAGCTGTTTTTT.